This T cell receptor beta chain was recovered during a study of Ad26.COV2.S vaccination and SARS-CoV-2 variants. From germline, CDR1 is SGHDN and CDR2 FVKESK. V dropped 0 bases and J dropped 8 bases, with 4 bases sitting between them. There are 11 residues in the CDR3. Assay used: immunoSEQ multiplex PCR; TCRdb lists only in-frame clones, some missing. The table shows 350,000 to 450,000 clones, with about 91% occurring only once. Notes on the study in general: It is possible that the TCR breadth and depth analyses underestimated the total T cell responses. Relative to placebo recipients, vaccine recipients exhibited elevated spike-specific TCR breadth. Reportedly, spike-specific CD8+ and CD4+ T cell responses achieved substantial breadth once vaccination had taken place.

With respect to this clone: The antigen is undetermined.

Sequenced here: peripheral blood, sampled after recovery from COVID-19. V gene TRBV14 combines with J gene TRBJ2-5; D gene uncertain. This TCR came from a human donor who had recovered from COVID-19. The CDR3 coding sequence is TGTGCCAGCAGCCAAGAACAAACCCAGTACTTC. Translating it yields CASSQEQTQYF.